A selection of T cell receptor beta chains follows, all from one sample in a study of cytomegalovirus exposure and HLA in healthy donors. Method: immunoSEQ multiplex PCR; TCRdb's copy keeps in-frame clones and lacks some. The data show about 160,000 clones, with approximately 87% seen just once and 5% to 7% held by the top ten. Sequencing was carried out using PBMCs. The receptor source for this set is a woman aged 30 to 39 in good health and CMV-seronegative. CDR3s include the opening cysteine and the closing phenylalanine or tryptophan. A D gene is named only where the DNA matches it firmly. Some rows have no size entry. The others give once, few or many, or a class for an expanded clone.

>NA|TRBD1|TRBJ1-3|TRBV5-4
CASSLGFRGQSGNTIYF
TGTGCCAGCAGCTTGGGTTTTAGGGGGCAATCTGGAAACACCATATATTTT
>NA|NA|TRBJ2-7|TRBV7-2
CASSSALTYEQYF
TGTGCCAGCAGCTCGGCCCTAACCTACGAGCAGTACTTC
>NA|NA|TRBJ2-2|TRBV29-1
CSVEVTGAATGELFF
TGCAGCGTTGAAGTGACAGGAGCGGCGACCGGGGAGCTGTTTTTT
>NA|NA|TRBJ2-7|TRBV11-3
CASSLGQDYEQYF
TGTGCCAGCAGCTTAGGACAGGACTACGAGCAGTACTTC
>few|TRBD1|TRBJ1-3|TRBV29-1
CSGVTGDSGNTIYF
TGCAGCGGGGTAACAGGGGACTCTGGAAACACCATATATTTT
>NA|TRBD2|TRBJ2-7|TRBV5-1
CASSSSSGQYF
TGCGCCAGCAGCTCATCTAGCGGTCAGTACTTC
>NA|NA|TRBJ1-4|TRBV5-4
CASSLEGVNEKLFF
TGTGCCAGCAGCTTGGAGGGGGTTAATGAAAAACTGTTTTTT
>NA|TRBD1|TRBJ1-2|TRBV28
CASRNGDTQGNF
TGTGCCAGCAGAAATGGGGATACACAGGGGAACTTC
>NA|NA|TRBJ1-2|TRBV5-1
CASSLGGAGNYGYTF
TGCGCCAGCAGCTTGGGAGGGGCAGGAAACTATGGCTACACCTTC
>NA|TRBD2|TRBJ2-2|TRBV29-1
CSVARLAGPTGELFF
TGCAGCGTCGCGCGACTAGCGGGACCCACCGGGGAGCTGTTTTTT
>NA|TRBD1|TRBJ2-5|TRBV11-2
CASSPGGQETQYF
TGTGCCAGCAGCCCAGGGGGCCAAGAGACCCAGTACTTC
>NA|NA|TRBJ1-1|TRBV28
CATHPQTEAFF
TGTGCCACACATCCGCAGACTGAAGCTTTCTTT
>NA|NA|TRBJ1-2|TRBV7-6
CASSLASGRDGYTF
TGTGCCAGCAGCTTAGCAAGTGGCCGAGATGGCTACACCTTC
>NA|TRBD1|TRBJ2-5|TRBV4-3
CASSPNPPGTGNQETQYF
TGCGCCAGCAGCCCCAACCCCCCCGGGACAGGCAATCAAGAGACCCAGTACTTC
>once|TRBD2|TRBJ2-1|TRBV5-1
CASSSGLAGHNEQFF
TGCGCCAGCAGCTCGGGACTAGCGGGCCACAATGAGCAGTTCTTC
>NA|NA|TRBJ1-1|TRBV11-2
CASSFTADTEAFF
TGTGCCAGCAGCTTTACAGCGGACACTGAAGCTTTCTTT
>NA|TRBD1|TRBJ2-2|TRBV27
CASRYSGTGIFGELFF
TGTGCCAGCAGATACTCCGGGACAGGGATTTTCGGGGAGCTGTTTTTT
>NA|TRBD2|TRBJ2-1|TRBV28
CASREAGASYNEQFF
TGTGCCAGCAGGGAAGCGGGAGCCTCCTACAATGAGCAGTTCTTC
>NA|TRBD1|TRBJ2-7|TRBV7-9
CASALGGTGGGEQYF
TGTGCCAGCGCCCTCGGCGGGACAGGGGGTGGTGAGCAGTACTTC
>NA|NA|TRBJ1-1|TRBV21-1
CAKPNTEAFF
TGTGCCAAGCCTAACACTGAAGCTTTCTTT
>NA|NA|TRBJ1-1|TRBV6-5
CASSYSGDAFF
TGTGCCAGCAGTTACTCAGGGGACGCTTTCTTT
>NA|NA|TRBJ1-1|TRBV27
CASSLSGTEAFF
TGTGCCAGCAGTTTATCTGGGACAGAAGCTTTCTTT
>NA|NA|TRBJ2-5|TRBV18
CASSPPTGRGETQYF
TGTGCCAGCTCACCACCGACGGGGCGCGGGGAGACCCAGTACTTC
>NA|NA|TRBJ2-7|TRBV7-6
CASSWQDNYEQYF
TGTGCCAGCAGCTGGCAGGATAACTACGAGCAGTACTTC
>NA|NA|TRBJ1-2|TRBV4-3
CASSQDPNVSPYGYTF
TGCGCCAGCAGCCAAGACCCCAACGTATCTCCCTATGGCTACACCTTC
>many|TRBD1|TRBJ2-7|TRBV5-6
CASSLQGIREQYF
TGTGCCAGCAGCTTACAGGGGATCCGGGAGCAGTACTTC
>NA|TRBD1|TRBJ1-1|TRBV7-9
CASSLGQGEGFGTEAFF
TGTGCCAGCAGCTTAGGACAGGGAGAAGGGTTTGGCACTGAAGCTTTCTTT
>NA|NA|TRBJ1-5|TRBV6-1
CASSELSNQPQHF
TGTGCCAGCAGTGAATTGAGCAATCAGCCCCAGCATTTT
>NA|NA|TRBJ2-2|TRBV11-3
CASSLDSYGELFF
TGTGCCAGCAGCTTAGACTCTTATGGGGAGCTGTTTTTT